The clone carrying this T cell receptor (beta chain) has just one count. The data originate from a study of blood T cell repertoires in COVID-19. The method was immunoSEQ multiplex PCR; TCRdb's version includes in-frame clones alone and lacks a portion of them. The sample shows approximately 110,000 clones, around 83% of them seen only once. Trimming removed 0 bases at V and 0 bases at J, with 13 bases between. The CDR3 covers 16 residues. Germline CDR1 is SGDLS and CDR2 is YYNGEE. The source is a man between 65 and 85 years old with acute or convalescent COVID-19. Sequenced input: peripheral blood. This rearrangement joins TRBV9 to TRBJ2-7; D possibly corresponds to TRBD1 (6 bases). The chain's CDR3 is CASSVGARDISYEQYF. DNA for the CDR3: TGTGCCAGCAGCGTAGGGGCCCGGGACATCTCCTACGAGCAGTACTTC. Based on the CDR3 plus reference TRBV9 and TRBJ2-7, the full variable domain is DSGVTQTPKHLITATGQRVTLRCSPRSGDLSVYWYQQSLDQGLQFLIQYYNGEERAKGNILERFSAQQFPDLHSELNLSSLELGDSALYFCASSVGARDISYEQYFGPGTRLTVT.